This T cell receptor (beta chain) stems from a study of human thymus T cells. General observations from the study: Seemingly biased V and J gene usage marked thymic and blood repertoires.

This CDR3 is 13 amino acids long. Trimming cost V 6 bases and J 4 bases, with 12 bases left between them. The germline CDR1 and CDR2 sequences are MDHEN and SYDVKM. Assay used: immunoSEQ multiplex PCR; TCRdb lists only in-frame clones, some missing. This table has tens of thousands of clones, over 90% appearing once. The table lists this clone with a count of one. Its matching antigen is unknown. Only four of the eight donors provided a 0.5-1 mL blood sample. No fixed cell number was used; all available blood leukocytes supplied DNA. Material for sequencing was blood. The chain has TRBV28 and TRBJ1-2; D uncertain. The receptor was isolated from a girl in the first two years of life with a congenital heart defect but otherwise immunologically healthy. The CDR3 here is CASSLLPLYGYTF. CDR3 nucleotides: TGTGCCAGCAGCCTACTACCTCTCTATGGCTACACCTTC.